The table lists the clone carrying this TCR beta chain with a few counts. The assay was immunoSEQ multiplex PCR, and TCRdb's table has in-frame clones only and misses some. The sample includes a few hundred thousand clones, 75% to 90% seen only once; the top ten take over 2%. This sample was included in a study of blood T cell repertoires in COVID-19. Germline CDR1 reads SGDLS; CDR2 reads YYNGEE. The J segment lost 6 bases and the V segment lost 0 bases, leaving 9 bases of the junction unmatched. The CDR3 extends over 16 amino acids. Clinical history reported by participants formed the basis on which cohorts were assigned.

Sequenced input: PBMCs or T cells enriched from blood (not recorded which). This receptor was identified in a man in his thirties or forties who had recovered from COVID-19. The genes are TRBV9 and TRBJ2-3, with 8 bases matching TRBD2. The CDR3 DNA reads TGTGCCAGCAGCGTAGAGTGGAGCGGGGGTCTGGATACGCAGTATTTT. Its protein is CASSVEWSGGLDTQYF.